The 29 T cell receptor beta chains reported below all come from one sample, sequenced in a study of blood T cell repertoires in COVID-19. Sequencing used immunoSEQ multiplex PCR; TCRdb keeps in-frame clones, though not all of them. This table has under 350,000 clones, 80% to 90% appearing once. Material: peripheral blood. Every receptor here comes from a woman in her 70s with acute or convalescent COVID-19.

This chain connects TRBV10-1 to TRBJ1-6, with TRBD1 matching over 8 bases. V shed 6 bases and J 7 bases; nucleotides not matched to a gene: 5. CDR3 size: 14 residues. Per germline, CDR1 WNHNN and CDR2 SYGVQD (reference sequence). In DNA form, the CDR3 reads TGCGCCAGCAGCACAGGGGGGTGGAATTCACCCCTCCACTTT. This codes for CASSTGGWNSPLHF.

This sequence joins TRBV7-8 and TRBJ2-5, with 12 bases identical to TRBD2. Trimming removed 3 bases from V and 2 bases from J; junction bases left unmatched: 10. The V gene's germline CDR1 is SGHVS and CDR2 FQNEAQ. The length of the CDR3 is 18 residues. CDR3 loop: CASSLWTSGERGQETQYF. The CDR3 DNA follows: TGTGCCAGCAGCTTGTGGACTAGCGGGGAGAGGGGACAAGAGACCCAGTACTTC.

This chain connects TRBV2 to TRBJ2-3, with 7 bases lining up with TRBD2. Germline lookup yields CDR1 SNHLY and CDR2 FYNNEI. V dropped 6 bases and J dropped 6; count of bases not matched to a gene: 12. The CDR3 extends over 15 amino acids. Here the CDR3 DNA reads TGTGCCAGCAGGGGACTGGGGAGGGCTTCGGATACGCAGTATTTT. This encodes CASRGLGRASDTQYF.

The gene calls are TRBV30 and TRBJ2-1; a possible D gene is TRBD2 (5 bases). This CDR3 has 13 amino acids. The V end was cut by 0 bases, the J end by 7 bases, with 10 bases between. CDR1 is GTSNPN and CDR2 is SVGIG in the germline V gene (reference sequence). The CDR3 is CAWSVSGRNEQFF. As DNA, the CDR3 is TGTGCCTGGAGTGTGTCGGGAAGGAATGAGCAGTTCTTC.

The chain recombines TRBV5-5 with TRBJ2-2, with D unclear. The CDR3 loop spans 18 amino acids. The V gene lost 1 base and the J gene lost 0 bases, with 16 bases spanning the gap. Germline assignment: CDR1 SGHKS and CDR2 YYEKEE (reference sequence). The DNA for the CDR3 is TGTGCCAGCAGCTTGATTCTTCTGGGCATCGCGAACACCGGGGAGCTGTTTTTT. Translating gives CASSLILLGIANTGELFF.

The chain combines TRBV2 with TRBJ1-6; no firm D call. V lost 6 bases and J 16 bases, leaving 16 bases between the germline ends. The CDR3 is made up of 12 amino acids. In germline, CDR1 is SNHLY, CDR2 FYNNEI. The CDR3 DNA is TGTGCCAGCAGCCGAGTCAATTCCGGTCTCCACTTT. As protein: CASSRVNSGLHF.

V usage is TRBV6-6 and J usage is TRBJ2-5; D perhaps matches TRBD2 (5 bases). V lost 3 bases, J lost 5 bases, and 10 bases lay in between. The CDR3 consists of 13 residues. Germline values: CDR1 MNHNY, CDR2 SVGAGI (reference sequence). The CDR3, as DNA: TGTGCCAGCAGTTATCGGGGTGAGGAGACCCAGTACTTC. Translating gives CASSYRGEETQYF.

Notes on this clone: Other DNA sequences in this sample translate to the same CDR3. V is TRBV11-2 and J is TRBJ2-2; no firm D call. This CDR3 has 13 amino acids. CDR1 is SGHAT, CDR2 FQNNGV, per germline. V lost 5 bases, J lost 4 bases, and 8 bases lay in between. Here the CDR3 reads CASSPTRTGELFF. The CDR3 nucleotides read TGTGCCAGCAGCCCAACACGCACCGGGGAGCTGTTTTTT.

The genes are TRBV10-3 and TRBJ2-2, with D possibly matching TRBD2 (6 bases). Germline V gene lookup returns CDR1 ENHRY and CDR2 SYGVKD. This CDR3 contains 16 residues. Trimming shortened V by 1 base and J by 0 bases, and 9 bases separated the two germline ends. The CDR3 DNA is TGTGCCATCAGTGAGTTCGGCGGGGCGAACACCGGGGAGCTGTTTTTT. Its protein product is CAISEFGGANTGELFF.

The J gene is TRBJ1-5, the V gene TRBV19, with TRBD1 as a possible D gene (5 bases). Germline CDR1 reads LNHDA; CDR2 reads SQIVND (reference sequence). This CDR3 region has 13 residues. V dropped 5 bases and J dropped 4 bases, with 9 bases sitting between them. The CDR3: CASSAGLNQPQHF. CDR3 coding DNA: TGTGCCAGTAGTGCAGGGTTGAATCAGCCCCAGCATTTT. Full variable domain (missing parts from reference TRBV19 and TRBJ1-5): DGGITQSPKYLFRKEGQNVTLSCEQNLNHDAMYWYRQDPGQGLRLIYYSQIVNDFQKGDIAEGYSVSREKKESFPLTVTSAQKNPTAFYLCASSAGLNQPQHFGDGTRLSIL.

This clone was counted ten times or more. The chain is built from TRBV19 and TRBJ2-1; the D gene is possibly TRBD2 (6 bases). CDR3 length equals 12 residues. The V gene's germline CDR1 is LNHDA and CDR2 SQIVND (reference sequence). Trimming cost V 6 bases and J 10 bases, with 13 bases left between them. The CDR3 DNA follows: TGTGCCAGTAGGGGAGGTCCCGCCGAGCAGTTCTTC. Translation gives CASRGGPAEQFF.

This clone showed up just once. This rearrangement joins TRBV6-2 or TRBV6-3 to TRBJ2-5, with D unclear. CDR1 is MNHEY and CDR2 is SVGEGT in the germline V gene. V was shortened by 3 bases and J by 1 base, with 3 bases between the two germline ends. CDR3 length: 12 amino acids. The CDR3 spells CASSYIQETQYF. DNA of the CDR3: TGTGCCAGCAGTTATATCCAAGAGACCCAGTACTTC.

The rearrangement links TRBV30 to TRBJ1-2; TRBD1 might be the D (6 bases). The CDR3 runs to 15 residues. Germline CDR1 is GTSNPN and CDR2 is SVGIG (reference sequence). Trimming cost V 3 bases and J 2 bases, with 16 bases left between them. The CDR3 nucleotides are TGTGCCTGGAGGGCGGGGGGGCTAAGAAACTATGGCTACACCTTC. This translates into CAWRAGGLRNYGYTF.

V gene TRBV18 combines with J gene TRBJ1-4; TRBD1 aligns across 8 bases. CDR1 is KGHSH, CDR2 LQKENI, per germline. Trimming removed 5 bases from V and 0 bases from J; junction bases left unmatched: 5. The CDR3 runs 16 residues. This chain's CDR3 is CASSSGQGATNEKLFF. In DNA, the CDR3 is TGTGCCAGCTCATCCGGACAGGGTGCAACTAATGAAAAACTGTTTTTT.

V usage is TRBV2 and J usage is TRBJ1-5, with 7 bases fitting TRBD1. V was clipped by 3 bases and J by 4 bases; unmatched bases: 3. Germline V gene data show CDR1 as SNHLY and CDR2 as FYNNEI. The CDR3 has 14 residues. The CDR3 DNA sequence: TGTGCCAGCAGTGAGGAACAGGGGAATCAGCCCCAGCATTTT. Encoded protein: CASSEEQGNQPQHF.

The chain employs TRBV7-3 and TRBJ1-4; 7 bases align to TRBD1. Germline CDR1 SGHTA, CDR2 FQGTGA. CDR3 length: 15 residues. The junction had 7 bases not matched to a gene; V was cut back by 6 bases and J by 3 bases. Written as DNA, the CDR3 is TGTGCCAGCAGGTCGACCGGGACAGCTAATGAAAAACTGTTTTTT. Translated, it gives CASRSTGTANEKLFF.

V usage is TRBV19 and J usage is TRBJ2-4, with a weak D call TRBD2 (5 bases). V gave up 6 bases and J gave up 7 bases, with 13 bases separating them. This CDR3 is built from 13 residues. Germline assignment: CDR1 LNHDA and CDR2 SQIVND (reference sequence). CDR3 DNA sequence: TGTGCCAGTAGCGAGGGTGGGGAGAACATTCAGTACTTC. Its protein product is CASSEGGENIQYF.

The chain carries TRBV11-2 and TRBJ2-7; 8 bases agree with TRBD1. Germline CDR1 SGHAT, CDR2 FQNNGV. This CDR3 comprises 15 residues. Trimming cost V 1 base and J 2 bases; bases outside gene matches: 4. CDR3 in amino acids: CASSLADRGAYEQYF. The DNA for the CDR3 is TGTGCCAGCAGCTTAGCAGACAGGGGTGCCTACGAGCAGTACTTC.

This clone was observed a single time. This rearrangement joins TRBV11-2 to TRBJ2-7, with D perhaps TRBD1 (7 bases). Germline values: CDR1 SGHAT, CDR2 FQNNGV. The CDR3 consists of 15 residues. The ends were cut back, 1 base at V and 4 bases at J, with 14 bases in the middle. The CDR3 nucleotides are TGTGCCAGCAGCTTAGTTCCAGGGGGGAAGTACGAGCAGTACTTC. Protein: CASSLVPGGKYEQYF.

The chain employs TRBV13 and TRBJ2-2; 7 bases map to TRBD1. J gave up 6 bases and V 5 bases, and 12 bases lay outside the gene matches. The CDR3 totals 16 residues. Germline loops: CDR1 PRHDT, CDR2 FYEKMQ (reference sequence). The CDR3, as DNA: TGTGCCAGCAGCCCTAAAAGAGGGGGCGAAGCCGGGGAGCTGTTTTTT. It yields the protein CASSPKRGGEAGELFF.

This clone was recorded only once. The chain links TRBV4-1 to TRBJ1-4, with 11 nucleotides matching TRBD1. The length of the CDR3 is 17 residues. CDR1 is MGHRA, CDR2 YSYEKL, per germline. V shed 3 bases and J 10 bases; nucleotides not matched to a gene: 13. DNA of the CDR3: TGCGCCAGCAGCCAGTACATCGGGCGGGACAGGGGGGTAAAACTGTTTTTT. Translation: CASSQYIGRDRGVKLFF.

The J gene is TRBJ1-2, the V gene TRBV4-1; unclear D gene. The CDR3 has 15 residues. The germline V gene has CDR1 MGHRA and CDR2 YSYEKL. Trimming took off 0 bases at V and 2 bases at J, with 10 bases between the two ends. DNA for the CDR3: TGCGCCAGCAGCCAAGATCCAGGCGGGAACTATGGCTACACCTTC. Amino acids: CASSQDPGGNYGYTF.

CDR3: CASTGKKTGSYGYTF. The CDR3 DNA sequence: TGCGCCAGCACGGGCAAGAAGACAGGCTCATATGGCTACACCTTC. V is TRBV10-2 and J is TRBJ1-2; possibly TRBD1 for D (6 bases). From germline, CDR1 is WSHSY and CDR2 SAAADI. V lost 7 bases and J 5 bases, leaving 20 bases between the germline ends. This CDR3 has 15 amino acids.

This chain connects TRBV5-5 to TRBJ2-2; 10 nucleotides match TRBD1. In germline, CDR1 is SGHKS, CDR2 YYEKEE (reference sequence). The CDR3 is 14 amino acids. The J segment lost 6 bases and the V segment lost 9 bases, leaving 8 bases of the junction unmatched. This chain's CDR3 is CATNDRGLSGELFF. The CDR3 nucleotides are TGTGCCACCAACGACAGGGGGCTCTCCGGGGAGCTGTTTTTT.

V gene TRBV5-4 combines with J gene TRBJ2-7, with D perhaps matching TRBD1 (6 bases). CDR1 is SGHNT, CDR2 YYREEE, per germline (reference sequence). Trimming removed 4 bases from V and 0 bases from J, with 11 bases in between. The CDR3 covers 14 residues. This CDR3 reads CASSMDSSSYEQYF. DNA of the CDR3: TGTGCCAGCAGCATGGACAGCAGCTCCTACGAGCAGTACTTC.

The CDR3 DNA reads as TGTGCCAGCTCGAGAGATTTCACAGATACGCAGTATTTT. Translated: CASSRDFTDTQYF. The chain couples TRBV2 to TRBJ2-3; unclear D gene. Germline V gene sequence: CDR1 SNHLY, CDR2 FYNNEI. The V and J ends lost 8 bases and 2 bases respectively, with 11 bases between them. The CDR3 is 13 amino acids.

This clone was found a few times. This sequence joins TRBV2 and TRBJ1-4, with a weak D call TRBD1 (6 bases). V lost 5 bases, J lost 8 bases, and 15 bases lay in between. Germline CDR1 reads SNHLY; CDR2 reads FYNNEI. CDR3 length equals 14 residues. The CDR3 loop is CASSSSGVWEKLFF. The CDR3 DNA reads TGTGCCAGCAGTTCCTCAGGGGTTTGGGAAAAACTGTTTTTT. Complete variable domain (other parts from reference TRBV2 and TRBJ1-4): EPEVTQTPSHQVTQMGQEVILRCVPISNHLYFYWYRQILGQKVEFLVSFYNNEISEKSEIFDDQFSVERPDGSNFTLKIRSTKLEDSAMYFCASSSSGVWEKLFFGSGTQLSVL.

In its sample, this clone was seen a few times. V usage is TRBV19 and J usage is TRBJ1-5, with 8 bases matching TRBD1. Per germline, CDR1 LNHDA and CDR2 SQIVND (reference sequence). Germline trimming cut 8 bases from V and 5 bases from J; bases unmatched to any gene: 11. This CDR3 contains 15 residues. The DNA for the CDR3 is TGTGCCAGTCGGCCTCAGGGACAGGATCATCAGCCCCAGCATTTT. It translates to CASRPQGQDHQPQHF.

The CDR3 DNA reads as TGTGCCAGCAGCCTCGCAGGGTCTGACTATGGCTACACCTTC. Protein sequence: CASSLAGSDYGYTF. The chain recombines TRBV6-5 with TRBJ1-2, with a tentative D call TRBD1 (5 bases). CDR1 is MNHEY and CDR2 is SVGAGI in the germline V gene. V shed 6 bases and J shed 3 bases, with 14 bases lying between them. The length of the CDR3 is 14 residues.